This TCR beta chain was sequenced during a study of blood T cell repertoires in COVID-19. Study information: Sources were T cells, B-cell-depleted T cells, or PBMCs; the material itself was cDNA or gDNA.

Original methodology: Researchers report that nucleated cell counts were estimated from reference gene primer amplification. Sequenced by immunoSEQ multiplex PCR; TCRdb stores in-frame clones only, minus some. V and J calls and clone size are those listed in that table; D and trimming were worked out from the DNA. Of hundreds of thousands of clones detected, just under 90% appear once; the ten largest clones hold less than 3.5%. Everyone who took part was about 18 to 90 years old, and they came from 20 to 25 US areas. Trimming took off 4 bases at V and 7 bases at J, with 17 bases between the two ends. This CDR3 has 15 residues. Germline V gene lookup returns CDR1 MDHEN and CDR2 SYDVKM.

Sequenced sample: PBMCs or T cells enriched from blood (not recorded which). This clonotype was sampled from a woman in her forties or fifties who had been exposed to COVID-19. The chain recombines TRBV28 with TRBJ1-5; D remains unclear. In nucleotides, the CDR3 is TGTGCCAGCAGTTCCCCGGGCGGGGAAAAGCAGCCCCAGCATTTT. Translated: CASSSPGGEKQPQHF. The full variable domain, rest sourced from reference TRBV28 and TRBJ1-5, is DVKVTQSSRYLVKRTGEKVFLECVQDMDHENMFWYRQDPGLGLRLIYFSYDVKMKEKGDIPEGYSVSREKKERFSLILESASTNQTSMYLCASSSPGGEKQPQHFGDGTRLSIL.